This T cell receptor (beta chain) was recorded in a study of T cells in Graves' hyperthyroidism and ophthalmopathy. As to this clonotype: Being one base from a much bigger clone, this may be a read error. The CDR3 carries no conserved terminal phenylalanine or tryptophan, so it likely arises from a read error.

Amplification of TCR beta CDR3 regions used RNA as the template. HTBI primers drove first-round RT-PCR of the TCR CDR3. MiXCR was run by TCRdb on the multiplex PCR reads, yielding one entry per CDR3 protein. The table has about 98,000 distinct CDR3 sequences, roughly 37% seen once. V was shortened by 5 bases and J by 4 bases, with 11 bases between the two germline ends. CDR3 size: 13 residues. Germline V gene lookup returns CDR1 SNHLY and CDR2 FYNNEI. Sequences were obtained from peripheral blood or thyroid tissue (not recorded which). This TCR was recovered from a woman in her twenties or thirties with Graves' hyperthyroidism. The chain combines TRBV2 with TRBJ1-1; the D is unclear. The CDR3 reads CASSSDWGTEAFS. The CDR3 DNA is TGTGCCAGCAGTTCGGACTGGGGCACTGAAGCTTTCTCT.